Listed below are T cell receptor beta chains from one sample, sequenced in a study of blood T cell repertoires in COVID-19. TCRdb keeps only in-frame clones here, not all; method: immunoSEQ multiplex PCR. The sample includes 95,000 to 100,000 clones, 70% to 90% of them seen just once. Material: peripheral blood. The receptors come from a human donor with COVID-19, enrolled during active disease. The donor label of this sample is uncertain. Each CDR3 is given with its conserved first and last residue.

>TRBV12-3/TRBV12-4
CASSLFRSEQFF
>TRBV28
CASSSGTGGPIGNSPLHF
>TRBV27
CASSLAGTGGYNEQFF
>TRBV9
CASSVVLAGGGTGELFF
>TRBV7-9
CASSLAGGEKLFF
>TRBV25-1
CASSDQNSNQPQHF
>TRBV5-1
CASSPLQDWNTEAFF
>TRBV23-1
CASSQSTGQATIEQYF
>TRBV28
CASGVPGQGEGNYGYTF
>TRBV7-2
CASSSLAAGGVETQYF
>TRBV27
CASSLAGEGSPLHF
>TRBV28
CASSSSATGVLNTEAFF
>TRBV7-2
CASSSSRPNTIYF
>TRBV14
CASSQELAVLYEQYF
>TRBV19
CASTAGQEGEKLFF
>TRBV5-6
CASSLVAPEDGYTF
>TRBV11-2
CASRKGGALADPRTGQYF
>TRBV9
CASSVDGTGVDYGYTF
>TRBV9
CASSGSSGAGGYTF
>TRBV13
CASTVGGQSAYNEQFF
>TRBV3-1/TRBV3-2
CASSQDSRRVYNSPLHF
>TRBV15
CATSRDRDSSAPQHF
>TRBV6-5
CASTFNRAGNTIYF
>TRBV2
CASRDRLNSPLHF
>TRBV3-1/TRBV3-2
CASRRTGHRTGTDTQYF
>TRBV4-1
CASSQGDSGQETQYF
>TRBV7-2
CASSLLPGQGSINQPQHF
>TRBV7-3
CASSLTGGQETQYF
>TRBV19
CASSITGRGIQPQHF
>TRBV5-1
CASSTGTGPNEKLFF
>TRBV3-1/TRBV3-2
CASSHGQGSGYTF
>TRBV15
CATSRRIATNEKLFF
>TRBV5-4
CASSAQRGGPGELFF
>TRBV5-6
CASSPGWGRGELFF
>TRBV4-2
CASSQGQGDYEQYF
>TRBV11-3
CASRTGVGSYNEQFF
>TRBV5-1
CASSLGASGITDTQYF
>TRBV6-5
CASRAGNEQFF
>TRBV5-1
CASSLGWQELFF
>TRBV10-3
CATGAGVYGYTF
>TRBV5-4
CASGRTAYEQYF
>TRBV7-9
CASSPPLAGRTYEQYF
>TRBV11-2
CASSLGPGGTYIPPLHF
>TRBV5-1
CASSPLSRGETQYF
>TRBV10-3
CAIMATGELFF
>TRBV7-9
CASSEWTANSPLHF
>TRBV10-3
CAISASGRSDEQYF
>TRBV4-1
CASSHLQGNGPYEQYF
>TRBV4-1
CASSQDAQGNEKLFF
>TRBV29-1
CSVVGETDPYEQYF
>TRBV9
CASSVVGTGDEKLFF
>TRBV18
CASSPPASTDTQYF
>TRBV6-4
CASSDAVGGPHNEQFF
>TRBV11-2
CASSLEGSGRVEETQYF
>TRBV7-9
CASSSAGLAGNPYEQYF
>TRBV11-2
CASSLGSGGVEKLFF
>TRBV21-1
CASSSGRQGAVGYTF
>TRBV28
CASSAPGQGYYEQYF
>TRBV27
CASSPGGGQPQHF